This is a list of T cell receptor beta chains from one sample in a study of metastatic and nonmetastatic thyroid tumors. With MiXCR, TCRdb called clones anew from the PCR reads. There are 25,000 to 30,000 clones in the sample; 3.5% to 4.5% occur only once, and 3% to 3.5% lies in the top ten. What was sequenced was blood. The source of these receptors is a male donor with papillary thyroid cancer or a benign thyroid nodule (not recorded which). Some clones in this sample may be carry-over from other donors' samples. Both conserved end residues are part of each CDR3. A D gene is named only where the DNA matches it firmly. Rows give clone size only sometimes, using once, few, many, or a class for an expanded clone.

clone size,D gene,J gene,V gene,CDR3 protein,CDR3 DNA
medium-sized,NA,TRBJ2-7,TRBV6-5,CASSYSGLAREQYF,TGTGCCAGCAGTTACTCAGGCCTAGCCCGCGAGCAGTACTTC
many,TRBD1,TRBJ2-7,TRBV2,CASRGQGASYEQYF,TGTGCCAGCCGAGGACAGGGGGCCTCCTACGAGCAGTACTTC
NA,NA,TRBJ2-2,TRBV24-1,CATSDLQGHPVLFF,TGTGCCACCAGTGATTTGCAGGGACATCCGGTGCTGTTTTTT
few,NA,TRBJ2-7,TRBV6-1,CASSEKPEGSYEQYF,TGTGCCAGCAGTGAAAAACCGGAGGGCTCCTACGAGCAGTACTTC
few,NA,TRBJ2-1,TRBV20-1,CSARPDPGLAANEQFF,TGCAGTGCTAGACCCGACCCGGGGCTGGCGGCCAATGAGCAGTTCTTC
NA,NA,TRBJ2-2,TRBV6-5,CASSYFRGGELFF,TGTGCCAGCAGTTACTTTAGGGGCGGGGAGCTGTTTTTT
many,NA,TRBJ1-5,TRBV12-5,CASGVGYSNQPQHF,TGTGCTAGTGGTGTTGGGTATAGCAATCAGCCCCAGCATTTT
many,NA,TRBJ2-1,TRBV6-4,CASTVSQDPQSDEQFF,TGTGCCAGCACTGTTAGTCAGGATCCCCAAAGCGATGAGCAGTTCTTC
few,NA,TRBJ1-5,TRBV24-1,CATSESGEGNQPQHF,TGTGCCACCAGTGAGTCAGGGGAAGGCAATCAGCCCCAGCATTTT
NA,NA,TRBJ2-7,TRBV27,CASSLLADYEQYF,TGTGCCAGCAGTTTATTAGCGGACTACGAGCAGTACTTC
few,NA,TRBJ2-5,TRBV6-2/TRBV6-3,CASSPTLHGSQETQYF,TGTGCCAGCAGCCCTACCCTCCATGGGAGCCAAGAGACCCAGTACTTC
many,NA,TRBJ2-1,TRBV4-3,CASSQDRRTVKNEQFF,TGCGCCAGCAGCCAAGATCGGAGGACAGTGAAAAATGAGCAGTTCTTC
many,NA,TRBJ1-5,TRBV20-1,CSATVGGREWAQPQHF,TGCAGTGCTACGGTCGGGGGCAGGGAATGGGCTCAGCCCCAGCATTTT
NA,NA,TRBJ2-1,TRBV19,CASSGTTYNDHFF,TGTGCCAGTAGTGGGACAACCTACAATGATCATTTCTTC
medium-sized,NA,TRBJ2-2,TRBV27,CASSFFTGELFF,TGTGCCAGCAGTTTCTTCACCGGGGAGCTGTTTTTT
NA,NA,TRBJ1-1,TRBV6-2/TRBV6-3,CASSALNTEAFF,TGTGCCAGCAGTGCCTTGAACACTGAAGCTTTCTTT
many,TRBD1,TRBJ1-1,TRBV9,CASSPPSGTVAFF,TGTGCCAGCAGCCCCCCGTCCGGGACAGTAGCTTTCTTT
many,TRBD2,TRBJ2-3,TRBV7-9,CASSLAGGTDTQYF,TGTGCCAGCAGCTTAGCGGGAGGGACAGATACGCAGTATTTT
many,TRBD2,TRBJ2-3,TRBV18,CASSSGLAGTDTQYF,TGTGCCAGCTCCTCCGGACTAGCGGGAACAGATACGCAGTATTTT
few,NA,TRBJ2-2,TRBV12-3/TRBV12-4,CASSLTLNTGELFF,TGTGCCAGCAGTTTGACTTTGAACACCGGGGAGCTGTTTTTT
few,TRBD1,TRBJ2-2,TRBV15,CATIRGLDTGELFF,TGTGCCACCATCAGGGGGCTGGACACCGGGGAGCTGTTTTTT
NA,NA,TRBJ2-1,TRBV13,CASSSSGTGYNEQFF,TGTGCCAGCAGTTCATCCGGAACAGGCTACAATGAGCAGTTCTTC
NA,NA,TRBJ1-2,TRBV20-1,CSAPEDRTNYGYTF,TGCAGTGCTCCCGAAGACAGGACCAACTATGGCTACACCTTC
many,NA,TRBJ2-3,TRBV19,CATRARGNSDTQYF,TGTGCCACTAGGGCGAGGGGGAATTCAGATACGCAGTATTTT
many,TRBD1,TRBJ2-7,TRBV11-2,CASSLNRGSAYEQYF,TGTGCCAGCAGCTTGAACAGGGGGTCAGCCTACGAGCAGTACTTC
NA,TRBD2,TRBJ2-7,TRBV12-3/TRBV12-4,CASSSPTGTSGRLYEQYF,TGTGCCAGCAGTTCTCCGACCGGGACTAGCGGGAGGCTCTACGAGCAGTACTTC
many,TRBD1,TRBJ2-5,TRBV19,CASSWGTAQETQYF,TGTGCCAGTAGTTGGGGGACAGCCCAAGAGACCCAGTACTTC
NA,TRBD2,TRBJ2-1,TRBV20-1,CSANLGTSDHNEQFF,TGCAGTGCCAATCTCGGGACTAGCGACCACAATGAGCAGTTCTTC
many,NA,TRBJ2-6,TRBV19,CASSIVAGAGSGANVLTF,TGTGCCAGTAGTATAGTGGCGGGGGCGGGTTCTGGGGCCAACGTCCTGACTTTC
few,NA,TRBJ2-5,TRBV7-3,CASRLSTSPGWETQYF,TGTGCCAGCAGATTAAGCACTAGCCCAGGGTGGGAGACCCAGTACTTC
few,TRBD2,TRBJ2-3,TRBV12-3/TRBV12-4,CASKGWGGSPTDTQYF,TGTGCCAGCAAAGGGTGGGGCGGGAGCCCCACAGATACGCAGTATTTT
few,TRBD2,TRBJ2-3,TRBV6-2/TRBV6-3,CASSSGTSGGADTQYF,TGTGCCAGCAGTTCTGGGACTAGCGGGGGGGCAGATACGCAGTATTTT
medium-sized,NA,TRBJ2-1,TRBV7-3,CASSPVVTAYNEQFF,TGTGCCAGCAGCCCTGTCGTAACAGCTTACAATGAGCAGTTCTTC
few,NA,TRBJ1-2,TRBV9,CASSLSFRGSDYGYTF,TGTGCCAGCAGCTTATCATTTAGGGGGTCTGACTATGGCTACACCTTC
medium-sized,NA,TRBJ2-3,TRBV6-1,CASSEPRVIRADTQYF,TGTGCCAGCAGTGAGCCCCGTGTAATAAGAGCAGATACGCAGTATTTT
many,TRBD1,TRBJ2-5,TRBV14,CASSQDGPRGRETQYF,TGTGCCAGCAGCCAAGATGGGCCCAGGGGGCGGGAGACCCAGTACTTC
medium-sized,NA,TRBJ2-2,TRBV6-4,CASSVRPNTGELFF,TGTGCCAGCAGTGTACGGCCGAACACCGGGGAGCTGTTTTTT
medium-sized,NA,TRBJ2-7,TRBV20-1,CSARDLRRDYEQYF,TGCAGTGCTAGAGATCTTCGTAGGGACTACGAGCAGTACTTC
many,NA,TRBJ1-1,TRBV20-1,CSAREPNTEAFF,TGCAGTGCTAGAGAGCCGAACACTGAAGCTTTCTTT
many,TRBD2,TRBJ2-7,TRBV20-1,CSAREGLAGGFRSYEQYF,TGCAGTGCTAGAGAGGGGCTAGCGGGAGGGTTCCGCTCCTACGAGCAGTACTTC
NA,NA,TRBJ2-1,TRBV7-6,CASSLYPGVRNEQFF,TGTGCCAGCAGCTTATATCCGGGAGTCCGAAATGAGCAGTTCTTC